This entry features one TCR beta chain sequence. Its antigen is as yet unknown. The data were produced by immunoSEQ multiplex PCR, yet TCRdb's version contains in-frame clones alone and is incomplete. The sample holds around 100,000 clones, around 94% seen once. This record comes from a study of graft-versus-host responses after intestinal transplantation. As for the study in general: Recipients had multivisceral, liver-intestinal, or isolated intestinal transplants. Uniformly, recipients were administered anti-thymocyte globulin induction with subsequent tacrolimus and steroids for about 3 years. General study results and limits: Graft-versus-host to host-versus-graft clonal ratios in allografts were high in patients with graft-donor T cell macrochimerism.

CDR1 SGDLS and CDR2 YYNGEE come from the germline V gene. The CDR3 runs to 16 residues. V dropped 0 bases and J dropped 3; count of bases not matched to a gene: 3. This clonotype originated in a human donor who was the organ donor for an intestinal transplant. The material sequenced was unstimulated CD8+ T cells sorted from spleen or lymph node cells, taken before transplant. The chain is built from TRBV9 and TRBJ2-1, with TRBD1 identical over 10 bases. The CDR3 protein is CASSVGGQGFYNEQFF. The CDR3 bases are TGTGCCAGCAGCGTAGGGGGACAGGGGTTCTACAATGAGCAGTTCTTC.